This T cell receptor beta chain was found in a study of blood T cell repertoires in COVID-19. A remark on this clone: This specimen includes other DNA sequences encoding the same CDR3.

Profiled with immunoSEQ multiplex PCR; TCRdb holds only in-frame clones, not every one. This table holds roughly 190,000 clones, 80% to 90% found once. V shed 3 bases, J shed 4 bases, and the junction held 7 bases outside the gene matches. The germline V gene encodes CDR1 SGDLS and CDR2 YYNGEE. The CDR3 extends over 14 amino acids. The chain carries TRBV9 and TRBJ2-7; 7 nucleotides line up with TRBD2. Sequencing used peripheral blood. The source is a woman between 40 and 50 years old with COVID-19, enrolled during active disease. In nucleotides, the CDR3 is TGTGCCAGCAGCGCTGGACTAGTCGGGTACGAGCAGTACTTC. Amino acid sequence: CASSAGLVGYEQYF.